Many counts were recorded for the clone carrying this T cell receptor (beta chain). The data are from a study of CD8+ T cells in alopecia areata. CDR1 is KGHSH and CDR2 is LQKENI in the germline V gene. This CDR3 region has 16 residues. V was trimmed by 3 bases and J by 2 bases, leaving 14 bases between them. Extraction of RNA preceded its reverse transcription into cDNA, which served as the sequencing template. Produced via immunoSEQ multiplex PCR; TCRdb's table is partial and in-frame only. This table has more than 95,000 clones, more than 30% appearing once. What was sequenced was CD4+ T cells sorted from blood. The sequence derives from a human donor with alopecia areata. The chain is built from TRBV18 and TRBJ2-1; D is undetermined. CDR3 region: CASSPDQYNPYNEQFF. In nucleotides, the CDR3 is TGTGCCAGCTCACCCGACCAGTACAACCCCTACAATGAGCAGTTCTTC. The full variable domain, with the rest looked up from reference TRBV18 and TRBJ2-1, is NAGVMQNPRHLVRRRGQEARLRCSPMKGHSHVYWYRQLPEEGLKFMVYLQKENIIDESGMPKERFSAEFPKEGPSILRIQQVVRGDSAAYFCASSPDQYNPYNEQFFGPGTRLTVL.